The clone carrying this TCR beta chain occurred many times. Antigen specificity is unknown. The source of the sample is a study of T cell repertoires in cytomegalovirus infection. Study-wide background: Recently identified HLA-C-restricted and well-studied HLA-B-restricted CMV epitopes were used. It was the public TCR beta signatures that indicated both CMV infection and matching HLA type. Study findings and constraints: In two of eight donors, the top clonotype was HLA-C-restricted CMV-specific.

CDR3 length: 15 amino acids. In germline, CDR1 is SGDLS, CDR2 YYNGEE. Trimming left V 0 bases short and J 9 bases short, with 16 bases between. TCRdb re-called the reads with MiXCR, one entry per CDR3 protein. The table includes about 83,000 distinct CDR3 sequences, 25% to 30% detected once. This material consisted of CD8+ T cells from cultured PBMCs, taken from culture after CMV antigen stimulation. The rearrangement links TRBV9 to TRBJ2-1; D is unresolved. This receptor was identified in a human donor in good health (CMV status not recorded). Some clones in this sample may be carry-over from other donors' samples. The CDR3 DNA is TGTGCCAGCAGCGTAGAGGGATTGACCGCGTCTGAGCAGTTCTTC. Amino acid sequence: CASSVEGLTASEQFF.